The rows below give T cell receptor beta chains drawn from one sample of a study of early stage breast cancer tumors. Libraries were prepared by immunoSEQ multiplex PCR; TCRdb keeps only in-frame clonotypes and omits some of them. The table has 65,000 to 75,000 clones, 65% to 85% seen once. Input material: blood. Receptors were obtained from a person aged 35 to 50 with breast cancer. CDR3s include the opening cysteine and the closing phenylalanine or tryptophan. Each record gives: D gene, J gene, V gene, clone size, CDR3 protein, CDR3 DNA. D genes are given only for firm matches. Not every row has a clone size; where given, it reads once, few, many or a size class.

- TRBJ2-1 TRBV25-1 - CASSEQDYYNEQFF TGTGCCAGCAGTGAGCAGGACTACTACAATGAGCAGTTCTTC
- TRBJ1-5 TRBV29-1 - CSVRVGPSEPQHF TGCAGCGTACGGGTCGGGCCCTCCGAACCCCAGCATTTT
TRBD2 TRBJ2-4 TRBV9 - CASSVAGGNIQYF TGTGCCAGCAGCGTAGCGGGAGGAAACATTCAGTACTTC
- TRBJ2-3 TRBV19 - CASSILRQGGADTQYF TGTGCCAGTAGTATCCTCCGACAGGGAGGTGCAGATACGCAGTATTTT
- TRBJ2-2 TRBV27 once CASTTLNTGELFF TGTGCCAGTACAACTCTGAACACCGGGGAGCTGTTTTTT
TRBD2 TRBJ2-1 TRBV28 - CASSPSAGGPINEQFF TGTGCCAGCAGTCCGTCGGCGGGAGGGCCAATCAATGAGCAGTTCTTC
- TRBJ1-1 TRBV11-2 - CASRNIYMNTEAFF TGTGCCAGCAGAAACATTTACATGAACACTGAAGCTTTCTTT
- TRBJ2-1 TRBV7-8 once CASSATGTEIRGEQFF TGTGCCAGCAGCGCAACCGGGACGGAGATTCGGGGTGAGCAGTTCTTC
- TRBJ1-3 TRBV6-5 - CASSYSHSGNTIYF TGTGCCAGCAGTTACTCCCACTCTGGAAACACCATATATTTT
- TRBJ1-5 TRBV2 - CASNPGLINQPQHF TGTGCCAGCAACCCGGGACTGATCAATCAGCCCCAGCATTTT
TRBD1 TRBJ1-2 TRBV19 - CASTTDRDYGYTF TGTGCCAGTACTACGGACAGGGACTATGGCTACACCTTC
- TRBJ2-3 TRBV28 - CASSLQFTDTQYF TGTGCCAGCAGTTTACAGTTCACAGATACGCAGTATTTT
- TRBJ1-4 TRBV2 - CASTLLEEKLFF TGTGCCAGCACTTTACTTGAGGAAAAACTGTTTTTT
TRBD2 TRBJ2-1 TRBV7-9 - CASLSGSGRGDNEQFF TGTGCCAGCCTCTCCGGTAGCGGGAGAGGGGACAATGAGCAGTTCTTC
- TRBJ2-1 TRBV14 - CASSQISPRNEQFF TGTGCCAGCAGCCAAATAAGCCCAAGAAATGAGCAGTTCTTC